This T cell receptor beta chain derives from a study of blood T cell repertoires in COVID-19. Overall study context: Acute and convalescent COVID-19 samples came from the United States, Italy and Spain. T cells, B-cell-depleted T cells, or PBMCs provided the cDNA or gDNA that served as material.

Authors' data handling: It was from reference gene primer amplification that nucleated cell counts were estimated. Assay used: immunoSEQ multiplex PCR; TCRdb lists only in-frame clones, some missing. V, J and clone size are taken as reported in that table, and D and trimming were inferred from the DNA itself. The table records hundreds of thousands of clones, around 86% of them present only once. The germline CDR1 and CDR2 sequences are SNHLY and FYNNEI. V lost 4 bases, J lost 5 bases, and 7 bases stayed unmatched. This CDR3 is built from 15 residues. The source of this sequence is a man between 65 and 85 years old with acute or convalescent COVID-19. The sample comprised peripheral blood. This chain connects TRBV2 to TRBJ1-4, with 7 bases that match TRBD1. The DNA for the CDR3 is TGTGCCAGCAGTGCCTGGACAGGAGCAAATGAAAAACTGTTTTTT. This sequence encodes CASSAWTGANEKLFF.